These 25 T cell receptor beta chains originate from one sample sequenced in a study of post-analysis software for immune sequencing data. What these receptors recognize is not known. Study-wide findings and caveats: Comparison of patients with controls showed a handful of TRBV segments more frequent in patients, TRBV5-6, TRBV5-1 and TRBV20-1 among them.

Researchers reported that TCR beta cDNA libraries carried unique molecular identifiers. One entry per CDR3 protein, called by TCRdb with MiXCR from the PCR reads. The table has hundreds of thousands of distinct CDR3 sequences, over 45% seen once; the top ten hold approximately 10%. The sample consisted of blood. All receptors derive from a girl aged 2 to 10 with multiple sclerosis.

The chain combines TRBV5-1 with TRBJ2-4; TRBD1 aligns across 8 bases. With V trimmed by 4 bases and J by 6 bases, 3 bases remained unmatched. Germline V gives CDR1 SGHRS, CDR2 YFSETQ. The CDR3 runs 13 residues. The CDR3 nucleotides read TGCGCCAGCAGCCAGGGGGCTGGAAACATTCAGTACTTC. Amino acid sequence: CASSQGAGNIQYF.

The V gene is TRBV28, the J gene TRBJ1-5, with 8 bases lining up with TRBD1. This CDR3 has 17 amino acids. J gave up 0 bases and V 6 bases, and 10 bases lay outside the gene matches. Germline V lookup: CDR1 MDHEN, CDR2 SYDVKM. Written as DNA, the CDR3 is TGTGCCAGCAGAGAGTCAGGACAGGGTTATAGCAATCAGCCCCAGCATTTT. Its protein is CASRESGQGYSNQPQHF.

The DNA of the CDR3 is TGCAGCCTACGGACAGGGGGGAACACTGAAGCTTTCTTT. It yields the protein CSLRTGGNTEAFF. The V call is TRBV29-1, the J call TRBJ1-1, with TRBD1 matching over 10 bases. Germline values: CDR1 SQVTM, CDR2 ANQGSEA. Germline trimming cut 8 bases from V and 1 base from J; bases unmatched to any gene: 4. The CDR3 covers 13 residues.

This clonotype came up a few times. The CDR3 protein is CASREGQVPDTQYF. The CDR3, as DNA: TGTGCCAGCAGGGAGGGACAGGTCCCAGATACGCAGTATTTT. V is TRBV11-2 and J is TRBJ2-3, with 8 positions matching TRBD1. The CDR3 covers 14 residues. V trimming: 6 bases; J trimming: 4 bases; junction bases outside the gene matches: 6. Germline CDR1 is SGHAT and CDR2 is FQNNGV.

This clonotype was detected only once. This chain connects TRBV12-3 or TRBV12-4 to TRBJ2-1; TRBD2 aligns across 15 bases. The length of the CDR3 is 17 residues. J was trimmed by 2 bases and V by 7 bases; bases with no gene match: 6. This CDR3 is CASIGTSGRTAYNEQFF. Written as DNA, the CDR3 is TGTGCCAGCATAGGGACTAGCGGGAGGACGGCCTACAATGAGCAGTTCTTC.

The rearrangement links TRBV20-1 to TRBJ2-1; D gene uncertain. Germline values: CDR1 DFQATT, CDR2 SNEGSKA (reference sequence). CDR3 size: 13 residues. The germline V and J ends were trimmed by 1 base and 0 bases, with 4 bases remaining between them. CDR3 in DNA: TGCAGTGCTAGAGCCCTCTCCTACAATGAGCAGTTCTTC. Protein: CSARALSYNEQFF.

J is TRBJ1-1 and V is TRBV29-1; D uncertain. V was shortened by 0 bases and J by 6 bases, with 5 bases between the two germline ends. The CDR3 is 11 residues long. Germline CDR1 reads SQVTM; CDR2 reads ANQGSEA. In DNA, the CDR3 is TGCAGCGTTGAAGATTACTCTGAAGCTTTCTTT. Its translation: CSVEDYSEAFF.

This sequence joins TRBV5-1 and TRBJ2-7, with D possibly TRBD1 on 6 matching bases. Trimming removed 0 bases at V and 0 bases at J, with 13 bases between. Per the germline V gene, CDR1 is SGHRS and CDR2 is YFSETQ. The CDR3 loop spans 16 amino acids. The CDR3 DNA is TGCGCCAGCAGCTTGGAGGGGGTCCCCGTCTCCTACGAGCAGTACTTC. Translated: CASSLEGVPVSYEQYF.

This chain joins TRBV5-5 and TRBJ2-5; 10 bases align to TRBD1. The DNA end lines up better with TRBJ2-7; the J call may be wrong. CDR3 length equals 17 residues. The germline gives CDR1 SGHKS, CDR2 YYEKEE (reference sequence). The CDR3 sequence is CASSLVRDRGFPYEQYF. The CDR3 nucleotides read TGTGCCAGCAGCTTGGTGAGGGACAGGGGTTTTCCCTACGAGCAGTACTTC.

This sequence joins TRBV11-2 and TRBJ2-3; D is perhaps TRBD2 (6 bases). Germline CDR1 reads SGHAT; CDR2 reads FQNNGV. The CDR3 covers 14 residues. Between the trimmed V and J ends, which lost 7 bases and 3 bases, there was a span of 14 bases. The CDR3 sequence is CASTPDGGTDTQYF. The CDR3 nucleotides are TGTGCCAGCACCCCCGACGGAGGGACAGATACGCAGTATTTT.

The rearrangement uses TRBV6-1 and TRBJ2-5; D is ambiguous. The CDR3 loop spans 11 amino acids. Germline-derived CDR1 and CDR2 are MNHNS and SASEGT. Between the trimmed V and J ends, which lost 7 bases and 4 bases, there was a span of 7 bases. This chain's CDR3 is CASKDVETQYF. As DNA, the CDR3 is TGTGCCAGCAAAGATGTAGAGACCCAGTACTTC.

J is TRBJ2-1 and V is TRBV5-1; TRBD1 might be the D (5 bases). CDR3 length: 15 residues. Trimming removed 0 bases from V and 6 bases from J, with 13 bases in between. Germline V gene sequence: CDR1 SGHRS, CDR2 YFSETQ. The CDR3 sequence: CASSLEQVVPNEQFF. CDR3 coding DNA: TGCGCCAGCAGCTTGGAACAGGTGGTGCCCAATGAGCAGTTCTTC. Variable domain in full (rest from reference TRBV5-1 and TRBJ2-1): KAGVTQTPRYLIKTRGQQVTLSCSPISGHRSVSWYQQTPGQGLQFLFEYFSETQRNKGNFPGRFSGRQFSNSRSEMNVSTLELGDSALYLCASSLEQVVPNEQFFGPGTRLTVL.

The sample holds one count of this clonotype. The rearrangement uses TRBV7-9 and TRBJ2-3; tentatively, D is TRBD2 (5 bases). Trimming shortened V by 5 bases and J by 6 bases, and 15 bases separated the two germline ends. The CDR3 has 14 amino acids. CDR1 SEHNR and CDR2 FQNEAQ come from the germline V gene (reference sequence). CDR3 nucleotide sequence: TGTGCCAGCAGCCTACTAGGACCCCGGGATACGCAGTATTTT. Translating it yields CASSLLGPRDTQYF.

This clonotype has only a few counts. The CDR3 region has the DNA TGTGCCAGCAGCTTAACTAGAAGAGGTAAAGAGACCCAGTACTTC. Its translation is CASSLTRRGKETQYF. The chain has TRBV7-9 and TRBJ2-5; a weak D match, TRBD2 (5 bases). V was cut by 2 bases and J by 3 bases, with 13 bases left in between. The CDR3 sequence is 15 residues long. Germline loops: CDR1 SEHNR, CDR2 FQNEAQ (reference sequence).

The chain recombines TRBV7-2 with TRBJ2-7; tentatively, D is TRBD1 (5 bases). The CDR3 sequence is 16 residues long. Germline-derived CDR1 and CDR2 are SGHTA and FQGNSA. Trimming pared 1 base from V and 6 bases from J, leaving 19 bases between. This CDR3 is CASSLVGSQAQGEQYF. The CDR3 DNA is TGTGCCAGCAGCTTAGTAGGGTCCCAGGCCCAGGGCGAGCAGTACTTC.

The chain uses TRBV6-2 or TRBV6-3 and TRBJ1-6; 7 nucleotides line up with TRBD1. This CDR3 is 12 amino acids long. The J segment lost 13 bases and the V segment lost 6 bases, leaving 6 bases of the junction unmatched. Germline CDR1 is MNHEY and CDR2 is SVGEGT. This chain's CDR3 is CASSLTGRPLHF. The CDR3 DNA follows: TGTGCCAGCAGCTTGACAGGGAGGCCCCTCCACTTT.

This clonotype came up a few times. J is TRBJ2-3 and V is TRBV5-6; no clear D. Trimming shortened V by 6 bases and J by 3 bases, and 11 bases separated the two germline ends. The CDR3 is 13 residues long. Germline values: CDR1 SGHDT, CDR2 YYEEEE. The CDR3 nucleotides read TGTGCCAGCACCCTTGCAGCGACAGATACGCAGTATTTT. Its protein product is CASTLAATDTQYF.

With respect to this clonotype: Possible read error: a much larger clone is one base away. V gene TRBV14 combines with J gene TRBJ2-3; 7 nucleotides align to TRBD1. The CDR3 totals 14 residues. Germline V gene data show CDR1 as SGHDN and CDR2 as FVKESK. The CDR3 region has the DNA TGTGCCAGCAGCCCCCTGACAGGGTCAGATACGCGGTATTTT. The encoded protein is CASSPLTGSDTRYF.

In this sample, this clonotype turned up once. V and J are TRBV20-1 and TRBJ2-3; 8 nucleotides align to TRBD2. CDR1 is DFQATT and CDR2 is SNEGSKA in the germline V gene (reference sequence). V lost 0 bases and J lost 4; bases outside the gene matches: 12. The CDR3 is 17 residues long. The CDR3 region has the DNA TGCAGTGCTAGAGATCCAGGCGGGGGGCCCCCCCCAGATACGCAGTATTTT. Translated: CSARDPGGGPPPDTQYF.

The chain couples TRBV12-3 or TRBV12-4 to TRBJ2-1, with D maybe TRBD1 (5 bases). The CDR3 covers 14 residues. V lost 3 bases and J lost 4, with 10 bases in between. The CDR3 nucleotides are TGTGCCAGCAGTTTTACTGACAGATACAATGAGCAGTTCTTC. Translated, it gives CASSFTDRYNEQFF.

The chain has TRBV5-1 and TRBJ2-5; D is unresolved. V dropped 0 bases and J dropped 0 bases, with 9 bases sitting between them. Germline CDR1 reads SGHRS; CDR2 reads YFSETQ. The CDR3 loop spans 15 amino acids. CDR3 sequence: CASSLVPGYQETQYF. The CDR3 coding sequence is TGCGCCAGCAGCTTGGTACCGGGTTACCAAGAGACCCAGTACTTC.

This clonotype was counted only a few times. The J gene is TRBJ2-7, the V gene TRBV10-2; tentatively, D is TRBD1 (5 bases). V lost 3 bases and J lost 10, with 13 bases in between. Germline V gene data show CDR1 as WSHSY and CDR2 as SAAADI. The CDR3 totals 12 residues. The CDR3 DNA is TGCGCCAGCAGTGAAGTCAGGGAAGCACAGTACTTC. Translating it yields CASSEVREAQYF.

The CDR3 loop reads CASRQGGQVSYEQYF. DNA of the CDR3: TGTGCCAGCAGACAGGGGGGACAGGTCTCCTACGAGCAGTACTTC. The chain couples TRBV12-3 or TRBV12-4 to TRBJ2-7; 8 nucleotides line up with TRBD1. Unmatched junction bases numbered 7, after V lost 6 bases and J lost 0 bases. This CDR3 has 15 residues.

This chain uses TRBV30 with TRBJ1-1; maybe TRBD1 (6 bases). Germline CDR1 and CDR2: GTSNPN and SVGIG (reference sequence). CDR3 length: 13 amino acids. Trimming took 2 bases from V and 1 from J, leaving 8 bases between them. The DNA for the CDR3 is TGTGCCTGGAGTAGGACAGCGAACACTGAAGCTTTCTTT. Encoded protein: CAWSRTANTEAFF.

This sequence joins TRBV7-9 and TRBJ2-1; 8 bases line up with TRBD2. The DNA end lines up better with TRBJ2-7; the J call may be wrong. CDR1 and CDR2 from the germline V gene are SEHNR and FQNEAQ (reference sequence). There are 16 residues in the CDR3. CDR3 region: CASSVGGSGRVYEQYF. The DNA of the CDR3 is TGTGCCAGCAGCGTCGGGGGAAGCGGGAGAGTCTACGAGCAGTACTTC.